This entry lists 2 T cell receptor beta chains sequenced from one sample in a study of blood T cell repertoires in COVID-19. TCRdb keeps only in-frame clones here, not all; method: immunoSEQ multiplex PCR. The repertoire holds about 400,000 clones, with about 89% as singletons. The sample taken for sequencing was PBMCs or T cells enriched from blood (not recorded which). These receptors came from a man in his forties or fifties in a cohort exposed to, infected with or recovered from COVID-19 (not recorded which).

The gene calls are TRBV5-8 and TRBJ2-7, with TRBD1 identical over 11 bases. After removal of 4 bases from V and 5 bases from J, the junction contained 5 bases not matched to a gene. This CDR3 region has 14 residues. The germline gives CDR1 SGHTS, CDR2 YDEGEE. CDR3 amino acids: CASSRDRGGNEQYF. CDR3 nucleotide sequence: TGTGCCAGCAGCCGGGACAGGGGGGGCAACGAGCAGTACTTC.

The chain links TRBV2 to TRBJ1-2; D remains unclear. Germline CDR1 reads SNHLY; CDR2 reads FYNNEI. This CDR3 spans 14 amino acids. V shed 0 bases and J shed 8 bases, with 13 bases lying between them. The CDR3: CASSEAAAVGGYTF. The CDR3 region has the DNA TGTGCCAGCAGTGAAGCAGCGGCAGTCGGAGGCTACACCTTC.